The TCR beta chain under discussion was sequenced for a study of cytomegalovirus exposure and HLA in healthy donors. The germline V and J ends were trimmed by 5 bases and 3 bases, with 17 bases remaining between them. Per the germline V gene, CDR1 is SNHLY and CDR2 is FYNNEI. This CDR3 region has 15 residues. The study, taken as a whole, reports: Donors belonging to an Asian-associated ancestry cluster reportedly showed fewer N-insertions in productive TCRs than the roughly 670-donor mean, according to what a later analysis found.

The PCR employed 60 Vbeta primers together with 13 Jbeta primers. In the original analysis: A later analysis counted some 87 million unique TCR beta chains, 10 million to 12 million shared. Generated by immunoSEQ multiplex PCR, the TCRdb table keeps only in-frame clones and is missing some. The V and J calls and clone size are taken from that table; D and trimming were inferred from the DNA. Found here are around 200,000 clones, 65% to 80% of them singletons; the top ten hold 0.2% to 0.25%. About this clone: Its specificity is unknown.

The chain links TRBV2 to TRBJ2-7, with TRBD2 as a possible D gene (5 bases). The TCR was taken from a girl under 10 years old in good health and CMV-seronegative. The specimen was PBMCs. The CDR3 coding sequence is TGTGCCAGCAGTATCCGGGATAGCAGGTTCTACGAGCAGTACTTC. It translates to CASSIRDSRFYEQYF. Looking up the rest from reference TRBV2 and TRBJ2-7 gives the full variable domain: EPEVTQTPSHQVTQMGQEVILRCVPISNHLYFYWYRQILGQKVEFLVSFYNNEISEKSEIFDDQFSVERPDGSNFTLKIRSTKLEDSAMYFCASSIRDSRFYEQYFGPGTRLTVT.